Shown below are 8 T cell receptor beta chains from a single sample sequenced in a study of read filtering for tumor transcriptome and immune sequencing. This library used roughly 370 ng RNA and molecular barcoded adaptors spanning alpha/delta and beta/gamma chains. TCRdb re-analysed the reads in MiXCR, keeping a single row per CDR3 protein. The table records about 62,000 distinct CDR3 sequences, roughly a fifth of them present only once. Input material: a population of CD138-negative cells sorted from bone marrow. These receptors originate from a donor at least 40 years old with multiple myeloma.

This clonotype has a count of ten or more. The rearrangement uses TRBV20-1 and TRBJ2-2; D could derive from TRBD1 or TRBD2 (6 bases each). The CDR3 sequence is 14 residues long. V lost 3 bases and J 3 bases, leaving 11 bases between the germline ends. Germline lookup yields CDR1 DFQATT and CDR2 SNEGSKA (reference sequence). For the CDR3, the DNA is TGCAGTGCTAGCTGGGGGGCGGACACCGGGGAGCTGTTTTTT. This encodes CSASWGADTGELFF.

This chain links TRBV9 with TRBJ2-2; a weak D match, TRBD1 (6 bases). The V and J ends lost 0 bases and 0 bases respectively, with 9 bases between them. Germline V gene sequence: CDR1 SGDLS, CDR2 YYNGEE. This CDR3 region has 16 residues. The CDR3 DNA reads TGTGCCAGCAGCGTAGGTTGGACAGCGAACACCGGGGAGCTGTTTTTT. Residues: CASSVGWTANTGELFF.

Many counts were recorded for this clonotype. The V gene is TRBV28, the J gene TRBJ1-1; D not certain. Between the trimmed V and J ends, which lost 3 bases and 1 base, there was a span of 9 bases. This CDR3 has 14 amino acids. The germline V gene has CDR1 MDHEN and CDR2 SYDVKM. CDR3 protein: CASSFVVWNTEAFF. The CDR3 nucleotides are TGTGCCAGCAGTTTTGTTGTCTGGAACACTGAAGCTTTCTTT.

As concerns this clonotype: Mismatch with germline at one junction end may stem from a read error. The chain couples TRBV27 to TRBJ1-4; unclear D gene. The CDR3 extends over 13 amino acids. Per germline, CDR1 MNHEY and CDR2 SMNVEV (reference sequence). CDR3 nucleotide sequence: TGTGCCGGCAGTTTAACTGGTTCGAGGAAACTGTTTTTT. It encodes CAGSLTGSRKLFF.

The chain combines TRBV28 with TRBJ1-5; possible D gene TRBD1, 5 bases. Germline CDR1 reads MDHEN; CDR2 reads SYDVKM. V was pared by 7 bases and J by 6 bases, with 13 bases between. The CDR3 length is 13 residues. Here the CDR3 reads CASMRRGVQPQHF. CDR3 in DNA: TGTGCCAGCATGCGGAGAGGGGTTCAGCCCCAGCATTTT.

This clonotype was seen many times. This chain connects TRBV19 to TRBJ2-1; TRBD2 agrees at 7 bases. CDR3 length: 16 amino acids. CDR1 is LNHDA, CDR2 SQIVND, per germline (reference sequence). V trimming: 7 bases; J trimming: 6 bases; junction bases outside the gene matches: 15. The CDR3 region has the DNA TGTGCCAGTAACACAAGGAAAGCGGGATCAGGCAATGAGCAGTTCTTC. It encodes CASNTRKAGSGNEQFF.

This chain connects TRBV6-2 or TRBV6-3 to TRBJ2-1; 12 bases agree with TRBD1. Germline values: CDR1 MNHEY, CDR2 SVGEGT. The CDR3 consists of 18 residues. V lost 2 bases to trimming and J lost 7 bases; unmatched junction nucleotides: 12. The CDR3 spells CASSYPTRDRGRGNEQFF. Here the CDR3 DNA reads TGTGCCAGCAGTTACCCGACCCGGGACAGGGGGCGCGGGAATGAGCAGTTCTTC.

To note about this clonotype: Mismatch with germline at one junction end may stem from a read error. The chain's CDR3 is CASSHNHGYTF. The CDR3 nucleotides read TGCGCCAGCAGCCATAACCATGGCTACACCTTC. The rearrangement links TRBV4-1 to TRBJ1-2, with no clear D. The CDR3 extends over 11 amino acids. Germline V gene lookup returns CDR1 MGHRA and CDR2 YSYEKL.